This T cell receptor beta chain was sequenced for a study of beta chain features in type 1 diabetes. A few counts support this clone. No antigen is known for it. All of the isolated RNA was reverse transcribed, so expressed TCRB transcripts were sequenced. Clones were read by immunoSEQ multiplex PCR, and TCRdb kept only the in-frame ones, dropping some. There are hundreds of thousands of clones in the sample; approximately 28% occur only once, and more than 0.055% lies in the top ten. Overall study findings and caveats: Shortening of TCRB CDR3s, moderate but significant, appeared in all four CD4+ subsets of Type 1 diabetes patients.

Deletions cut 8 bases from V and 6 bases from J, with 12 bases between. This CDR3 comprises 12 residues. CDR1 MGHDK and CDR2 SYGVNS come from the germline V gene. The chain carries TRBV25-1 and TRBJ2-3; the D gene is possibly TRBD1 (5 bases). Sequencing input: naive CD4+ T cells from blood. The TCR was taken from a man aged 18 to 35 in good health. CDR3 nucleotides: TGTGCCAGCTCGACAGTGGGCGATACGCAGTATTTT. Encoded protein: CASSTVGDTQYF.